The next 14 T cell receptor beta chains were all read from a single sample in a study of breast tumors, draining lymph nodes, adjacent tissues. TCRdb reprocessed the multiplex PCR reads with MiXCR, giving one entry per CDR3 protein. Found here are some 16,000 distinct CDR3 sequences, 52% of them singletons; the top ten hold roughly 15%. Sequences were obtained from tumor-adjacent breast tissue. The source of these receptors is a female donor with breast cancer. Some clones in this sample may be carry-over from other donors' samples.

The chain links TRBV7-9 to TRBJ2-1; no reliable D call. V was clipped by 4 bases and J by 2 bases, with 15 bases between them. The CDR3 contains 16 residues. Germline lookup yields CDR1 SEHNR and CDR2 FQNEAQ (reference sequence). CDR3 amino acids: CASSSALSSTYNEQFF. CDR3 coding DNA: TGTGCCAGCAGCTCAGCCCTAAGTTCCACCTACAATGAGCAGTTCTTC.

J is TRBJ1-2 and V is TRBV2; a weak D match, TRBD1 (6 bases). Germline V gene data show CDR1 as SNHLY and CDR2 as FYNNEI. V gave up 7 bases and J gave up 4 bases, with 13 bases separating them. The CDR3 is made up of 13 amino acids. The CDR3 region is CASTERGAYGYTF. The CDR3 coding sequence is TGTGCCAGCACCGAAAGGGGGGCCTATGGCTACACCTTC. The variable domain in full, completed from reference TRBV2 and TRBJ1-2, reads EPEVTQTPSHQVTQMGQEVILRCVPISNHLYFYWYRQILGQKVEFLVSFYNNEISEKSEIFDDQFSVERPDGSNFTLKIRSTKLEDSAMYFCASTERGAYGYTFGSGTRLTVV.

By sample share, this clonotype is large (0.1 to 1%). The chain recombines TRBV6-5 with TRBJ1-4; D is unresolved. With 5 bases removed from V and 0 bases from J, the gap between germline ends came to 10 bases. Germline V lookup: CDR1 MNHEY, CDR2 SVGAGI. The CDR3 contains 15 residues. CDR3 bases: TGTGCCAGCAGTACCGATTACCCAACTAATGAAAAACTGTTTTTT. Protein product: CASSTDYPTNEKLFF.

The chain uses TRBV4-3 and TRBJ2-2, with D possibly matching TRBD2 (5 bases). The length of the CDR3 is 16 residues. With 2 bases removed from V and 13 bases from J, the gap between germline ends came to 23 bases. In germline, CDR1 is LGHNA, CDR2 YSLEER. This chain's CDR3 is CASSQLPSTGTEGLFF. DNA for the CDR3: TGCGCCAGCAGCCAATTGCCGAGTACCGGCACCGAGGGGCTGTTTTTT.

The chain combines TRBV5-1 with TRBJ2-1, with 14 bases lining up with TRBD2. J gave up 2 bases and V 0 bases, and 13 bases lay outside the gene matches. CDR3 length: 21 residues. Germline lookup yields CDR1 SGHRS and CDR2 YFSETQ. This CDR3 reads CASSLETSGRGASSTYNEQFF. The DNA for the CDR3 is TGCGCCAGCAGCTTGGAGACTAGCGGGAGGGGAGCGAGTAGCACCTACAATGAGCAGTTCTTC.

This clonotype has at least ten counts. A single base separates this from a much larger clone, so it may be a read error. V and J are TRBV6-2 or TRBV6-3 and TRBJ1-2; no firm D call. The ends were cut back, 5 bases at V and 3 bases at J, with 10 bases in the middle. Germline V CDR1 and CDR2: MNHEY, SVGEGT. This CDR3 region has 13 residues. This chain's CDR3 is CASSHGLDYGYTF. CDR3 coding DNA: TGTGCCAGCAGTCACGGCCTGGACTATGGCTACACCTTC.

There are a few counts of this clonotype. Its ends do not fully match the called genes, so a read error is possible. The CDR3 region is CASSFDRAYNSPLHF. The DNA for the CDR3 is TGTGCCAGCAGTTTCGACAGGGCCTATAATTCGCCCCTCCACTTT. This chain connects TRBV5-6 to TRBJ1-6, with 7 bases aligning to TRBD1. Germline V lookup: CDR1 SGHDT, CDR2 YYEEEE. The CDR3 totals 15 residues.

The chain uses TRBV20-1 and TRBJ2-3; 8 bases are a match to TRBD2. The CDR3 is 15 amino acids. CDR1 and CDR2 from the germline V gene are DFQATT and SNEGSKA (reference sequence). J lost 10 bases, V lost 4 bases, and 16 bases had no gene match. The DNA for the CDR3 is TGCAGTGCTACTCCTAGCGGGTCCCCCACGTTCGCGCAGTATTTT. As protein: CSATPSGSPTFAQYF.

This clonotype was found many times. It may be a read error: a sequence one base away is much more abundant. The rearrangement links TRBV6-5 to TRBJ1-5, with a weak D call TRBD1 (6 bases). V was trimmed by 8 bases and J by 1 base, leaving 15 bases between them. Germline V lookup: CDR1 MNHEY, CDR2 SVGAGI. The CDR3 has 15 residues. Here the CDR3 reads CASGPSGVSNQPQHF. The CDR3 DNA reads TGTGCCAGCGGACCATCAGGGGTCAGCAATCAGCCCCAGCATTTT.

This clonotype has a handful of counts. The chain combines TRBV10-3 with TRBJ1-6; a possible D gene is TRBD1 (6 bases). Germline V CDR1 and CDR2: ENHRY, SYGVKD. The CDR3 has 15 amino acids. Trimming took off 6 bases at V and 2 bases at J, with 11 bases between the two ends. In DNA, the CDR3 is TGTGCCATCAGCTGGACAGCACCCTATAATTCACCCCTCCACTTT. Translated: CAISWTAPYNSPLHF.

This clonotype occurred many times. This rearrangement joins TRBV12-3 or TRBV12-4 to TRBJ1-1; tentatively, D is TRBD1 (5 bases). The CDR3 length is 14 residues. V lost 3 bases, J lost 3 bases, and 11 bases lay in between. CDR3 protein: CASSFKGGDTEAFF. The CDR3, as DNA: TGTGCCAGCAGTTTTAAGGGAGGGGACACTGAAGCTTTCTTT.

The rearrangement links TRBV6-1 to TRBJ2-1; 7 bases are shared with TRBD1. J gave up 4 bases and V 2 bases, and 11 bases lay outside the gene matches. The germline V gene encodes CDR1 MNHNS and CDR2 SASEGT. The CDR3 has 17 residues. Here the CDR3 reads CASSEPARQGLYNEQFF. CDR3 DNA sequence: TGTGCCAGCAGTGAACCTGCGCGACAGGGCTTATACAATGAGCAGTTCTTC.

This clonotype has a single count. This rearrangement joins TRBV15 to TRBJ2-1; 10 bases match TRBD2. The V gene end was trimmed by 3 bases and the J gene end by 9 bases; junction bases not matched to a gene: 11. This CDR3 has 16 amino acids. Germline-derived CDR1 and CDR2 are LNHNV and YYDKDF (reference sequence). CDR3 residues: CATSSASGRARGEQFF. In DNA form, the CDR3 reads TGTGCCACCAGCAGCGCCAGCGGGAGGGCCCGGGGTGAGCAGTTCTTC.

By share, this clonotype ranks as medium-sized. This chain connects TRBV9 to TRBJ2-7, with 8 bases that match TRBD2. The length of the CDR3 is 13 residues. The germline V gene encodes CDR1 SGDLS and CDR2 YYNGEE. The trim removed 0 bases at V and 7 bases at J, leaving 3 bases unmatched. The CDR3 reads CASSVAGGREQYF. CDR3 in DNA: TGTGCCAGCAGCGTAGCGGGGGGGAGGGAGCAGTACTTC. The whole variable domain, filled in from reference TRBV9 and TRBJ2-7, reads DSGVTQTPKHLITATGQRVTLRCSPRSGDLSVYWYQQSLDQGLQFLIQYYNGEERAKGNILERFSAQQFPDLHSELNLSSLELGDSALYFCASSVAGGREQYFGPGTRLTVT.